This T cell receptor (beta chain) was identified in a study of low-dose radiotherapy and immunotherapy resistance in tumors. The CDR3 totals 14 residues. Deletions cut 3 bases from V and 2 bases from J, with 8 bases between. The V gene's germline CDR1 is MDHEN and CDR2 SYDVKM. TRAV- and TRBV-specific primers, spanning alpha and beta chains, primed first-strand cDNA. TCR amplification ran approximately 22 PCR cycles using constant-region and V-primer adapter primers. TCRdb re-called the reads with MiXCR, one entry per CDR3 protein. The sample records around 14,000 distinct CDR3 sequences, under 60% being singletons.

This sequence originates from a human donor with advanced metastatic prostate, ovarian, gallbladder or colorectal cancer (not recorded which). This table probably holds off-target reads from a library built for another chain. The V gene is TRBV28, the J gene TRBJ2-1, with D hard to call. Here the CDR3 reads CASSFVLAYNEQFF. CDR3 in DNA: TGTGCCAGCAGTTTCGTGTTAGCCTACAATGAGCAGTTCTTC. Complete variable domain (other parts from reference TRBV28 and TRBJ2-1): DVKVTQSSRYLVKRTGEKVFLECVQDMDHENMFWYRQDPGLGLRLIYFSYDVKMKEKGDIPEGYSVSREKKERFSLILESASTNQTSMYLCASSFVLAYNEQFFGPGTRLTVL.